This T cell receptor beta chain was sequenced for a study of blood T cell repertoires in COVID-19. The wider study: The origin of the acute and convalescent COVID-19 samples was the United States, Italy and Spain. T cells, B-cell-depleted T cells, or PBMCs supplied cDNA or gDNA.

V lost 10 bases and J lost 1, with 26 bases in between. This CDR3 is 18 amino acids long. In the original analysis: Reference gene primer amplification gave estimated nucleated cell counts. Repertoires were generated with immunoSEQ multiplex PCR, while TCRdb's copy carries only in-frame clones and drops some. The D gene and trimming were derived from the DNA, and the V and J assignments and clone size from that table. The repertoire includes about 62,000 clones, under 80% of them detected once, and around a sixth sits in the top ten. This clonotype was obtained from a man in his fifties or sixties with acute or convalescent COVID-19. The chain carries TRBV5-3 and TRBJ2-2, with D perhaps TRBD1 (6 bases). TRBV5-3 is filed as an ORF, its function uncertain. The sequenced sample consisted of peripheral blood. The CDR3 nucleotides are TGTGCCTGCAACCCCCCAAACAGGGACCTATTGAACACCGGGGAGCTGTTTTTT. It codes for CACNPPNRDLLNTGELFF.